One sample yielded the 27 T cell receptor beta chains listed below, sequenced in a study of regulatory dendritic cells for organ transplantation. The repertoire was sequenced with immunoSEQ multiplex PCR; TCRdb's copy has only in-frame clones and lacks some. In the table there are roughly 28,000 clones, roughly 85% of which are singletons. What was sequenced was naive CD4+ T cells from blood. Subset meaning: CD45RA+ naive T cells. These receptor sequences come from a human donor in good health.

The gene calls are TRBV4-3 and TRBJ2-4, with 7 nucleotides matching TRBD2. The V and J ends lost 4 bases and 7 bases, in that order; junction bases with no gene match: 7. This CDR3 contains 14 residues. The germline gives CDR1 LGHNA, CDR2 YSLEER. The DNA of the CDR3 is TGCGCCAGCAGCCGAGGACTAGAGGGCAACATTCAGTACTTC. This encodes CASSRGLEGNIQYF.

The rearrangement links TRBV11-3 to TRBJ2-7; unclear D gene. Trimming left V 1 base short and J 0 bases short, with 7 bases between. CDR3 length: 14 residues. CDR1 SGHNT and CDR2 YENEEA come from the germline V gene. The CDR3 protein is CASSLGGNSYEQYF. CDR3 in DNA: TGTGCCAGCAGCTTAGGCGGCAACTCCTACGAGCAGTACTTC. The full variable domain, in which reference TRBV11-3 and TRBJ2-7 provide the parts outside the CDR3, is EAGVVQSPRYKIIEKKQPVAFWCNPISGHNTLYWYLQNLGQGPELLIRYENEEAVDDSQLPKDRFSAERLKGVDSTLKIQPAELGDSAVYLCASSLGGNSYEQYFGPGTRLTVT.

The chain employs TRBV7-2 and TRBJ1-1; 7 positions match TRBD1. J gave up 5 bases and V 6 bases, and 9 bases lay outside the gene matches. This CDR3 comprises 14 residues. CDR1 is SGHTA and CDR2 is FQGNSA in the germline V gene. CDR3 region: CASSTLQGKTEAFF. CDR3 in DNA: TGTGCCAGCAGTACTCTACAGGGGAAAACTGAAGCTTTCTTT.

V usage is TRBV5-6 and J usage is TRBJ1-3; D gene unclear. CDR1 is SGHDT, CDR2 YYEEEE, per germline. The CDR3 contains 15 residues. V lost 3 bases and J lost 0, with 10 bases in between. The CDR3 here is CASSSYSASGNTIYF. CDR3 DNA: TGTGCCAGCAGCTCCTACAGTGCCTCTGGAAACACCATATATTTT.

The rearrangement uses TRBV6-6 and TRBJ1-5; D call uncertain. There are 14 residues in the CDR3. V lost 4 bases, J lost 2 bases, and 9 bases lay in between. Germline loops: CDR1 MNHNY, CDR2 SVGAGI (reference sequence). The CDR3 reads CASSSQQGNQPQHF. Here the CDR3 DNA reads TGTGCCAGCAGTTCTCAACAAGGCAATCAGCCCCAGCATTTT.

There are a few counts of this clone. The V gene is TRBV7-9, the J gene TRBJ1-5, with D possibly matching TRBD1 (6 bases). CDR1 SEHNR and CDR2 FQNEAQ come from the germline V gene (reference sequence). The V end was cut by 4 bases, the J end by 7 bases, with 11 bases between. The CDR3 spans 13 residues. CDR3 bases: TGTGCCAGCAGCTCACAGGGCGGACAGCCCCAGCATTTT. Translated: CASSSQGGQPQHF.

This clone has only a few counts. This chain uses TRBV9 with TRBJ1-5; no definite D call. The germline gives CDR1 SGDLS, CDR2 YYNGEE. This CDR3 spans 14 amino acids. V was trimmed by 0 bases and J by 6 bases, leaving 10 bases between them. The CDR3 loop is CASSVDREGQPQHF. The CDR3, as DNA: TGTGCCAGCAGCGTAGACCGGGAGGGTCAGCCCCAGCATTTT.

This clone was detected only a few times. The chain couples TRBV5-1 to TRBJ2-2, with D tentatively TRBD2 (6 bases). CDR1 and CDR2 (germline): SGHRS, YFSETQ. CDR3 length equals 14 residues. V dropped 0 bases and J dropped 5 bases, with 8 bases sitting between them. Here the CDR3 DNA reads TGCGCCAGCAGCTTGGAGGAGGGGACCGGGGAGCTGTTTTTT. Translated, it gives CASSLEEGTGELFF.

There are a few counts of this clone. The rearrangement uses TRBV5-4 and TRBJ1-4; 9 bases are a match to TRBD1. With 4 bases clipped from V and 8 bases from J, the junction kept 9 bases outside the gene matches. The CDR3 has 15 amino acids. Looked up from germline, CDR1 is SGHNT and CDR2 is YYREEE (reference sequence). In DNA form, the CDR3 reads TGTGCCAGCAGCGCAACAGGGGGCAGCGGAGAAAAACTGTTTTTT. Protein sequence: CASSATGGSGEKLFF.

The gene calls are TRBV9 and TRBJ2-5, with 9 bases fitting TRBD2. CDR1 SGDLS and CDR2 YYNGEE come from the germline V gene. J gave up 2 bases and V 6 bases, and 5 bases lay outside the gene matches. The CDR3 extends over 14 amino acids. CDR3 residues: CASNRAGGQETQYF. In DNA, the CDR3 is TGTGCCAGCAACCGAGCGGGGGGACAAGAGACCCAGTACTTC.

V and J are TRBV7-9 and TRBJ1-3; 7 nucleotides agree with TRBD1. Germline trimming cut 5 bases from V and 3 bases from J; bases unmatched to any gene: 7. Germline V gives CDR1 SEHNR, CDR2 FQNEAQ (reference sequence). The CDR3 covers 15 residues. CDR3 sequence (DNA): TGTGCCAGCAGCCAGGGACAGTTTGGTGGAAACACCATATATTTT. Amino acid sequence: CASSQGQFGGNTIYF.

The chain recombines TRBV2 with TRBJ2-3; TRBD2 agrees at 8 bases. The CDR3 totals 14 residues. Germline values: CDR1 SNHLY, CDR2 FYNNEI. V shed 5 bases and J 6 bases; nucleotides not matched to a gene: 7. The CDR3 here is CASSSGLATDTQYF. The CDR3 DNA sequence: TGTGCCAGCAGTAGTGGACTAGCTACGGATACGCAGTATTTT.

V is TRBV5-1 and J is TRBJ2-2; 7 bases line up with TRBD2. The ends lost 3 bases at V and 6 bases at J; junction bases unmatched: 14. CDR3 length: 17 amino acids. Germline values: CDR1 SGHRS, CDR2 YFSETQ. CDR3 nucleotides: TGCGCCAGCAGCTCTGAACTAGCGTTGGTTGGTGCCGGGGAGCTGTTTTTT. Translating gives CASSSELALVGAGELFF. Supplemented by reference TRBV5-1 and TRBJ2-2, the full variable domain reads KAGVTQTPRYLIKTRGQQVTLSCSPISGHRSVSWYQQTPGQGLQFLFEYFSETQRNKGNFPGRFSGRQFSNSRSEMNVSTLELGDSALYLCASSSELALVGAGELFFGEGSRLTVL.

This clone was observed a handful of times. The CDR3 sequence: CASSGPTPRGEQFF. As DNA, the CDR3 is TGTGCCAGCAGCGGCCCCACTCCTAGGGGTGAGCAGTTCTTC. This chain links TRBV25-1 with TRBJ2-1; the D gene is possibly TRBD1 (5 bases). Germline V gene lookup returns CDR1 MGHDK and CDR2 SYGVNS. Trimming removed 6 bases at V and 9 bases at J, with 18 bases between. The CDR3 has 14 amino acids.

This clone showed up just once. The chain links TRBV7-9 to TRBJ1-6, with D maybe TRBD1 (5 bases). The CDR3 contains 15 residues. Trimming removed 2 bases at V and 5 bases at J, with 10 bases between. Germline CDR1 is SEHNR and CDR2 is FQNEAQ (reference sequence). The CDR3 loop is CASSLQGVNNSPLHF. Written as DNA, the CDR3 is TGTGCCAGCAGCTTACAGGGTGTTAATAATTCACCCCTCCACTTT.

V usage is TRBV6-5 and J usage is TRBJ2-1; the D gene is possibly TRBD1 (7 bases). Trimming removed 7 bases from V and 9 bases from J, with 10 bases in between. This CDR3 has 11 amino acids. Germline loops: CDR1 MNHEY, CDR2 SVGAGI. CDR3 amino acids: CASKQGGEQFF. In nucleotides, the CDR3 is TGTGCCAGCAAGCAGGGGGGTGAGCAGTTCTTC.

The rearrangement links TRBV2 to TRBJ1-6, with D possibly TRBD1 on 5 matching bases. Germline values: CDR1 SNHLY, CDR2 FYNNEI. Trimming stripped 5 bases from V and 11 bases from J, with 13 bases between. The CDR3 totals 13 residues. CDR3 bases: TGTGCCAGCAGTTCTCAAGGGGAACCACCCCTCCACTTT. The encoded protein is CASSSQGEPPLHF. The variable domain in full, with the rest retrieved from reference TRBV2 and TRBJ1-6, is EPEVTQTPSHQVTQMGQEVILRCVPISNHLYFYWYRQILGQKVEFLVSFYNNEISEKSEIFDDQFSVERPDGSNFTLKIRSTKLEDSAMYFCASSSQGEPPLHFGNGTRLTVT.

The chain joins TRBV29-1 to TRBJ2-6, with 7 bases matching TRBD1. V lost 3 bases and J lost 4; bases outside the gene matches: 6. Germline-derived CDR1 and CDR2 are SQVTM and ANQGSEA. The CDR3 sequence is 15 residues long. The CDR3 nucleotides read TGCAGCGTTGAGGCAACAGGGGACGGGGCCAACGTCCTGACTTTC. Translation gives CSVEATGDGANVLTF.

The rearrangement joins TRBV27 to TRBJ2-5; 8 bases fit TRBD1. The J segment lost 4 bases and the V segment lost 6 bases, leaving 13 bases of the junction unmatched. This CDR3 comprises 16 residues. The germline V gene has CDR1 MNHEY and CDR2 SMNVEV (reference sequence). This chain's CDR3 is CASSPLSTGTGETQYF. CDR3 DNA: TGTGCCAGCAGCCCACTCTCCACCGGGACAGGAGAGACCCAGTACTTC.

This clone turned up a few times. The CDR3 DNA sequence: TGTGCCAGCTCATCAAGCCAGGGCTACGAGCAGTACTTC. This encodes CASSSSQGYEQYF. The chain is built from TRBV18 and TRBJ2-7; possible D gene TRBD1, 5 bases. Germline CDR1 reads KGHSH; CDR2 reads LQKENI. V gave up 5 bases and J gave up 3 bases, with 11 bases separating them. This CDR3 is built from 13 residues.

The V gene is TRBV7-9, the J gene TRBJ2-5, with TRBD2 matching over 8 bases. The CDR3 extends over 14 amino acids. In germline, CDR1 is SEHNR, CDR2 FQNEAQ (reference sequence). V dropped 5 bases and J dropped 3; count of bases not matched to a gene: 5. The CDR3 DNA is TGTGCCAGCAGCCCGGGACTAGGGGAAGAGACCCAGTACTTC. This codes for CASSPGLGEETQYF.

The chain's CDR3 is CATRDTTNTGELFF. The DNA for the CDR3 is TGCGCCACTAGGGACACCACGAACACCGGGGAGCTGTTTTTT. The gene calls are TRBV5-1 and TRBJ2-2; possibly TRBD1 for D (6 bases). CDR3 length: 14 residues. From germline, CDR1 is SGHRS and CDR2 YFSETQ. Between the trimmed V and J ends, which lost 9 bases and 0 bases, there was a span of 12 bases.

The genes are TRBV5-1 and TRBJ2-5; 12 bases align to TRBD1. The germline gives CDR1 SGHRS, CDR2 YFSETQ. V lost 2 bases and J lost 5; bases outside the gene matches: 7. The CDR3 extends over 16 amino acids. The CDR3 DNA sequence: TGCGCCAGCAGCTTTTTTGGGACAGGGGGCGCGGAGACCCAGTACTTC. It translates to CASSFFGTGGAETQYF.

This chain connects TRBV6-5 to TRBJ1-4, with D tentatively TRBD1 (5 bases). The V and J ends lost 5 bases and 8 bases respectively, with 18 bases between them. The germline V gene has CDR1 MNHEY and CDR2 SVGAGI. This CDR3 is 15 amino acids long. In DNA, the CDR3 is TGTGCCAGCAGTCCCGGGACTCGGCAAGGAGAAAAACTGTTTTTT. As protein: CASSPGTRQGEKLFF.

As concerns this clone: This CDR3 is also generated by other DNA sequences in the sample. CDR3 nucleotides: TGTGCCAGCTCACTATCCCAGGGGCTGGTAGGCACTGAAGCTTTCTTT. Its translation is CASSLSQGLVGTEAFF. The V gene is TRBV18, the J gene TRBJ1-1; D may be TRBD1 (6 bases). The germline V and J ends were trimmed by 4 bases and 4 bases, with 19 bases remaining between them. Germline CDR1 KGHSH, CDR2 LQKENI. This CDR3 is built from 16 residues. Full variable domain (rest looked up from reference TRBV18 and TRBJ1-1): NAGVMQNPRHLVRRRGQEARLRCSPMKGHSHVYWYRQLPEEGLKFMVYLQKENIIDESGMPKERFSAEFPKEGPSILRIQQVVRGDSAAYFCASSLSQGLVGTEAFFGQGTRLTVV.

The chain recombines TRBV5-4 with TRBJ2-7, with TRBD2 matching over 7 bases. Germline V gene data show CDR1 as SGHNT and CDR2 as YYREEE (reference sequence). V was pared by 1 base and J by 2 bases, with 6 bases of the junction left unmatched. CDR3 length equals 15 residues. DNA for the CDR3: TGTGCCAGCAGCTTGTGGGAGGGCCTAACCTACGAGCAGTACTTC. Protein product: CASSLWEGLTYEQYF.

The chain joins TRBV9 to TRBJ1-3; TRBD1 might be the D (5 bases). V lost 3 bases and J 6 bases, leaving 7 bases between the germline ends. Germline values: CDR1 SGDLS, CDR2 YYNGEE. The CDR3 totals 12 residues. The CDR3 reads CASSEGENTIYF. In DNA form, the CDR3 reads TGTGCCAGCAGCGAAGGGGAAAACACCATATATTTT.